A single sample gave rise to the 24 T cell receptor beta chains below, sequenced in a study of blood T cell repertoires in COVID-19. This table comes from immunoSEQ multiplex PCR, and its TCRdb copy is limited to in-frame clones, with some not included. Found here are about 81,000 clones, around 89% of them singletons; the top ten hold 1.2%. The sample was PBMCs or T cells enriched from blood (not recorded which). The receptors come from a woman between 50 and 59 years old with acute COVID-19.

This chain links TRBV4-2 with TRBJ2-1, with 14 bases matching TRBD2. Germline CDR1 and CDR2: LGHNA and YNFKEQ. This CDR3 comprises 18 residues. V was pared by 4 bases and J by 4 bases, with 9 bases of the junction left unmatched. The CDR3 here is CASSRSRGLAGGYNEQFF. In DNA, the CDR3 is TGTGCCAGCAGCCGGAGCCGTGGACTAGCGGGGGGATACAATGAGCAGTTCTTC.

V and J are TRBV9 and TRBJ2-3; D perhaps matches TRBD2 (6 bases). With 5 bases removed from V and 5 bases from J, the gap between germline ends came to 21 bases. CDR3 length: 16 residues. Germline lookup yields CDR1 SGDLS and CDR2 YYNGEE. CDR3 nucleotides: TGTGCCAGCAGTCCTCAACGGACTAAGGTTGGAGATACGCAGTATTTT. Translating gives CASSPQRTKVGDTQYF.

The chain combines TRBV11-2 with TRBJ1-6, with D uncertain. The germline CDR1 and CDR2 sequences are SGHAT and FQNNGV. The length of the CDR3 is 14 residues. Trimming stripped 5 bases from V and 9 bases from J, with 14 bases between. CDR3 nucleotides: TGTGCCAGCAGCCCGGGGTTGATAAGTTCACCCCTCCACTTT. It yields the protein CASSPGLISSPLHF. Variable domain in full (rest from reference TRBV11-2 and TRBJ1-6): EAGVAQSPRYKIIEKRQSVAFWCNPISGHATLYWYQQILGQGPKLLIQFQNNGVVDDSQLPKDRFSAERLKGVDSTLKIQPAKLEDSAVYLCASSPGLISSPLHFGNGTRLTVT.

The V and J genes are TRBV19 and TRBJ2-6; D is uncertain. Germline V gives CDR1 LNHDA, CDR2 SQIVND (reference sequence). This CDR3 is 14 amino acids long. V was pared by 6 bases and J by 0 bases, with 6 bases between. CDR3 region: CASRDTSGANVLTF. The CDR3 DNA reads as TGTGCCAGTAGAGACACCTCTGGGGCCAACGTCCTGACTTTC. Together with reference TRBV19 and TRBJ2-6, the CDR3 gives the full variable domain: DGGITQSPKYLFRKEGQNVTLSCEQNLNHDAMYWYRQDPGQGLRLIYYSQIVNDFQKGDIAEGYSVSREKKESFPLTVTSAQKNPTAFYLCASRDTSGANVLTFGAGSRLTVL.

The chain employs TRBV11-3 and TRBJ1-1; TRBD1 might be the D (5 bases). The germline gives CDR1 SGHNT, CDR2 YENEEA. This CDR3 region has 14 residues. V shed 1 base and J shed 4 bases, with 10 bases lying between them. The DNA for the CDR3 is TGTGCCAGCAGCTTAGCTGTGGGGGGCACTGAAGCTTTCTTT. Its translation: CASSLAVGGTEAFF.

The chain is built from TRBV11-2 and TRBJ2-2; weak D call: TRBD1 (6 bases). This CDR3 spans 17 amino acids. Trimming removed 5 bases from V and 1 base from J, with 17 bases in between. The germline V gene has CDR1 SGHAT and CDR2 FQNNGV. The CDR3 sequence is CASSQEMGAGNTGELFF. The CDR3 nucleotides are TGTGCCAGCAGCCAAGAAATGGGGGCCGGGAACACCGGGGAGCTGTTTTTT. Supplemented by reference TRBV11-2 and TRBJ2-2, the full variable domain reads EAGVAQSPRYKIIEKRQSVAFWCNPISGHATLYWYQQILGQGPKLLIQFQNNGVVDDSQLPKDRFSAERLKGVDSTLKIQPAKLEDSAVYLCASSQEMGAGNTGELFFGEGSRLTVL.

V is TRBV6-5 and J is TRBJ1-1; D is ambiguous. Germline values: CDR1 MNHEY, CDR2 SVGAGI. The CDR3 spans 15 residues. With 2 bases removed from V and 1 base from J, the gap between germline ends came to 11 bases. In DNA form, the CDR3 reads TGTGCCAGCAGTTACAGTATGAGGAGGAACACTGAAGCTTTCTTT. Its translation: CASSYSMRRNTEAFF.

This clone has more than one count but fewer than ten. The DNA for the CDR3 is TGTGCCAGCAGCCTCAGGGGGGCTAGCAATCAGCCCCAGCATTTT. As protein: CASSLRGASNQPQHF. This chain joins TRBV27 and TRBJ1-5; 7 bases line up with TRBD1. CDR3 size: 15 residues. With 6 bases clipped from V and 0 bases from J, the junction kept 5 bases outside the gene matches. Per germline, CDR1 MNHEY and CDR2 SMNVEV (reference sequence).

V is TRBV10-3 and J is TRBJ1-5, with 10 bases lining up with TRBD1. CDR3 length: 14 amino acids. Unmatched junction bases numbered 2, after V lost 6 bases and J lost 3 bases. Germline-derived CDR1 and CDR2 are ENHRY and SYGVKD. The CDR3 sequence is CAIRGTGDNQPQHF. CDR3 in DNA: TGTGCCATCAGAGGGACAGGGGACAATCAGCCCCAGCATTTT.

A remark on this clone: One junction end disagrees with the germline gene, perhaps due to a read error. The V gene is TRBV5-1, the J gene TRBJ2-7, with TRBD2 identical over 12 bases. The germline CDR1 and CDR2 sequences are SGHRS and YFSETQ. There are 13 residues in the CDR3. Here the CDR3 DNA reads TGCGCCAGCAGCTTGGGGACTAGCGGGAATTGGAGCTTC. Translating it yields CASSLGTSGNWSF.

The CDR3 coding sequence is TGTGCCAGCAGTGACGTAGCGGGAGAGACCCAGTACTTC. It translates to CASSDVAGETQYF. V usage is TRBV6-4 and J usage is TRBJ2-5; 7 bases map to TRBD2. Germline values: CDR1 MRHNA, CDR2 SNTAGT. V trimming: 2 bases; J trimming: 4 bases; junction bases outside the gene matches: 1. The CDR3 extends over 13 amino acids.

This chain connects TRBV30 to TRBJ2-2; D might be TRBD1 (5 bases). Trimming removed 4 bases from V and 5 bases from J, with 11 bases in between. The CDR3 is 13 residues long. Germline-derived CDR1 and CDR2 are GTSNPN and SVGIG (reference sequence). The CDR3 spells CAWKLQVTGELFF. The DNA of the CDR3 is TGTGCCTGGAAATTACAGGTGACCGGGGAGCTGTTTTTT.

Here the CDR3 reads CATSRETGIYEQYF. The CDR3 DNA reads as TGTGCCACCAGCAGAGAGACAGGGATCTACGAGCAGTACTTC. V usage is TRBV15 and J usage is TRBJ2-7; 7 nucleotides align to TRBD1. The CDR3 runs 14 residues. The V gene end was trimmed by 0 bases and the J gene end by 3 bases; junction bases not matched to a gene: 2. CDR1 is LNHNV and CDR2 is YYDKDF in the germline V gene (reference sequence).

The V gene is TRBV9, the J gene TRBJ1-2; 7 nucleotides match TRBD1. The CDR3 extends over 15 amino acids. The V gene's germline CDR1 is SGDLS and CDR2 YYNGEE. The junction had 13 bases not matched to a gene; V was cut back by 3 bases and J by 8 bases. The CDR3, as DNA: TGTGCCAGCAGCGCTTGGACAGGAGGCGTGGGCGGCTACACCTTC. Amino acids: CASSAWTGGVGGYTF.

The rearrangement joins TRBV7-2 to TRBJ1-2, with TRBD1 as a possible D gene (6 bases). In germline, CDR1 is SGHTA, CDR2 FQGNSA. V lost 3 bases and J lost 8, with 10 bases in between. This CDR3 spans 12 amino acids. CDR3 coding DNA: TGTGCCAGCAGCTTTAACAGGGTCGGCTACACCTTC. Translated, it gives CASSFNRVGYTF.

The rearrangement uses TRBV12-3 or TRBV12-4 and TRBJ2-5; D possibly corresponds to TRBD1 (5 bases). V lost 6 bases, J lost 4 bases, and 9 bases lay in between. The CDR3 loop spans 12 amino acids. CDR3 in amino acids: CASRTGGETQYF. The CDR3 nucleotides read TGTGCCAGCAGAACAGGTGGAGAGACCCAGTACTTC.

The chain recombines TRBV24-1 with TRBJ2-1; 11 bases match TRBD2. The CDR3 has 16 residues. V shed 4 bases, J shed 6 bases, and the junction held 7 bases outside the gene matches. Germline V lookup: CDR1 KGHDR, CDR2 SFDVKD. The CDR3 region is CATSDPVLAGGNEQFF. The DNA of the CDR3 is TGTGCCACCAGTGACCCGGTGCTAGCGGGAGGCAATGAGCAGTTCTTC.

The rearrangement uses TRBV13 and TRBJ2-2; D is uncertain. The V and J ends lost 8 bases and 1 base respectively, with 11 bases between them. CDR1 and CDR2 from the germline V gene are PRHDT and FYEKMQ (reference sequence). There are 14 residues in the CDR3. CDR3 residues: CASLQQLNTGELFF. For the CDR3, the DNA is TGTGCCAGCCTCCAACAGCTGAACACCGGGGAGCTGTTTTTT.

V gene TRBV3-1 (or the pseudogene TRBV3-2) combines with J gene TRBJ1-1; no clear D. This CDR3 is built from 13 residues. Trimming took 5 bases from V and 0 from J, leaving 7 bases between them. Germline-derived CDR1 and CDR2 are LGHDT and YNNKEL (reference sequence). The CDR3 sequence: CASSVTVNTEAFF. The CDR3 DNA reads TGTGCCAGCAGCGTAACGGTGAACACTGAAGCTTTCTTT.

The V and J genes are TRBV2 and TRBJ1-5; D gene ambiguous. This CDR3 region has 15 residues. Germline V gene data show CDR1 as SNHLY and CDR2 as FYNNEI. V was shortened by 2 bases and J by 2 bases, with 10 bases between the two germline ends. CDR3 loop: CASSENRWGNQPQHF. The CDR3 DNA sequence: TGTGCCAGCAGTGAAAACAGATGGGGCAATCAGCCCCAGCATTTT. Variable domain in full (rest from reference TRBV2 and TRBJ1-5): EPEVTQTPSHQVTQMGQEVILRCVPISNHLYFYWYRQILGQKVEFLVSFYNNEISEKSEIFDDQFSVERPDGSNFTLKIRSTKLEDSAMYFCASSENRWGNQPQHFGDGTRLSIL.

The chain joins TRBV5-6 to TRBJ2-5, with 7 bases identical to TRBD2. The CDR3 has 15 amino acids. Germline V gene sequence: CDR1 SGHDT, CDR2 YYEEEE. J lost 2 bases, V lost 4 bases, and 8 bases had no gene match. The CDR3 loop reads CASSSLAEAQETQYF. In nucleotides, the CDR3 is TGTGCCAGCAGCAGTCTAGCGGAGGCACAAGAGACCCAGTACTTC.

V usage is TRBV11-3 and J usage is TRBJ2-5; 9 positions match TRBD2. The length of the CDR3 is 16 residues. J was trimmed by 2 bases and V by 4 bases; bases with no gene match: 8. Looked up from germline, CDR1 is SGHNT and CDR2 is YENEEA. CDR3 in amino acids: CASSSWERGAQETQYF. Written as DNA, the CDR3 is TGTGCCAGCAGCTCCTGGGAGCGGGGGGCTCAAGAGACCCAGTACTTC.

The J gene is TRBJ2-1, the V gene TRBV24-1, with 8 bases matching TRBD1. CDR1 and CDR2 (germline): KGHDR, SFDVKD. The CDR3 extends over 17 amino acids. V lost 3 bases, J lost 9 bases, and 15 bases stayed unmatched. CDR3 DNA: TGTGCCACCAGTGATCCGTCGACAGGGGATAAACGTGGTGAGCAGTTCTTC. It is translated as CATSDPSTGDKRGEQFF.

The rearrangement uses TRBV7-9 and TRBJ2-7; D may be TRBD1 (6 bases). V lost 5 bases and J lost 2, with 16 bases in between. Germline CDR1 SEHNR, CDR2 FQNEAQ (reference sequence). This CDR3 contains 15 residues. The CDR3 DNA follows: TGTGCCAGCAGCCCCCCGGCCACAGGGACCTACGAGCAGTACTTC. As protein: CASSPPATGTYEQYF.